This TCR beta chain was found in a study of T cell changes during pregnancy in multiple sclerosis. Repertoires were generated with immunoSEQ multiplex PCR, while TCRdb's copy carries only in-frame clones and drops some. The table shows 29,000 or so clones, with 89% occurring only once. The CDR3 loop spans 15 amino acids. Trimming shortened V by 0 bases and J by 5 bases, and 14 bases separated the two germline ends. CDR1 is LGHNA, CDR2 YSLEER, per germline. The sequenced sample was CD8+ T cells from peripheral blood mononuclear cells, obtained in the second trimester of pregnancy. The chain has TRBV4-3 and TRBJ2-7, with D possibly TRBD2 on 6 matching bases. The clonotype originates from a female donor with multiple sclerosis, enrolled in a pregnancy study. The CDR3 spells CASSQDEGGINEQYF. CDR3 DNA: TGCGCCAGCAGCCAAGATGAGGGAGGAATCAACGAGCAGTACTTC.